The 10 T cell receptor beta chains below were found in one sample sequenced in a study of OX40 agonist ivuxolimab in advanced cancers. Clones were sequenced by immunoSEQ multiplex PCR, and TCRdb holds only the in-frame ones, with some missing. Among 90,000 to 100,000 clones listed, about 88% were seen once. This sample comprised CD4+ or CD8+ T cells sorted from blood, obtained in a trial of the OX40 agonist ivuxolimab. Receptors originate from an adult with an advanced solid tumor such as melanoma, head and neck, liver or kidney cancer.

CDR3 DNA: TGTGCCAGCAGCCCACTCCTACAGGGGCTCTATGGCTACACCTTC. It encodes CASSPLLQGLYGYTF. The chain couples TRBV7-2 to TRBJ1-2; 7 bases fit TRBD1. V shed 5 bases, J shed 4 bases, and the junction held 10 bases outside the gene matches. Per germline, CDR1 SGHTA and CDR2 FQGNSA. This CDR3 has 15 amino acids. Full variable domain (remainder filled in from reference TRBV7-2 and TRBJ1-2): GAGVSQSPSNKVTEKGKDVELRCDPISGHTALYWYRQSLGQGLEFLIYFQGNSAPDKSGLPSDRFSAERTGGSVSTLTIQRTQQEDSAVYLCASSPLLQGLYGYTFGSGTRLTVV.

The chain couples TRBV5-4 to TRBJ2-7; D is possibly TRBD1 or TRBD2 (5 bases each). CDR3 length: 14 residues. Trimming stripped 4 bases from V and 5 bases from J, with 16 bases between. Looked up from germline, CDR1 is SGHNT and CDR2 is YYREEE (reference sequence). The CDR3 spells CASSPAGRAHEQYV. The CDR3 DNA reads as TGTGCCAGCAGCCCGGCGGGCAGGGCGCACGAGCAGTACGTC.

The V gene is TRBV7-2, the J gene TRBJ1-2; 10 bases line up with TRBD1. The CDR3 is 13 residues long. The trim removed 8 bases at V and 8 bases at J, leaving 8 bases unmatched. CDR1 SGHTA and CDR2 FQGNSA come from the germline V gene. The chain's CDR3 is CASSGQGEGGYTF. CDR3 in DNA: TGTGCCAGCTCCGGACAGGGGGAAGGCGGCTACACCTTC.

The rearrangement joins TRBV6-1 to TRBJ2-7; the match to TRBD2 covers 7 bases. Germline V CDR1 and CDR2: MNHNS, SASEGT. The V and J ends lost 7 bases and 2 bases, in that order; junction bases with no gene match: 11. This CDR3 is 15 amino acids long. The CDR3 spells CASNLLSGSTYEQYF. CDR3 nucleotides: TGTGCCAGCAACTTACTTAGCGGGTCAACCTACGAGCAGTACTTC.

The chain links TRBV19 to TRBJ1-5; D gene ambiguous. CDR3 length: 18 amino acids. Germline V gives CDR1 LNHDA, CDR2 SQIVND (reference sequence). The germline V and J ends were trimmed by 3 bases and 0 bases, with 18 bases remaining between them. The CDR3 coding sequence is TGTGCCAGTAGTATTCAGCCGGGCAGCTCCACTAGCAATCAGCCCCAGCATTTT. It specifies CASSIQPGSSTSNQPQHF.

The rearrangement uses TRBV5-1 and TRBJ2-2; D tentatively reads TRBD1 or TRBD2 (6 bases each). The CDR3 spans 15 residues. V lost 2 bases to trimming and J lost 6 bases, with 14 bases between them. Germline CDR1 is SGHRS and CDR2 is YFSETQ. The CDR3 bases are TGCGCCAGCAGCTTAGCCGGGGGCACCGCCGGGGAGCTGTTTTTT. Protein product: CASSLAGGTAGELFF.

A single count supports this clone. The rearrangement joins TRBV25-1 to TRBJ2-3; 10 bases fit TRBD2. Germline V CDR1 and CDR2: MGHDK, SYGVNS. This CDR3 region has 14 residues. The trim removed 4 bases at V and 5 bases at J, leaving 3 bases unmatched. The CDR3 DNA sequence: TGTGCCAGCAGTGCCTCTAGCGGGAGAGATACGCAGTATTTT. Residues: CASSASSGRDTQYF. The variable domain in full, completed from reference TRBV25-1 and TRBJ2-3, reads EADIYQTPRYLVIGTGKKITLECSQTMGHDKMYWYQQDPGMELHLIHYSYGVNSTEKGDLSSESTVSRIRTEHFPLTLESARPSHTSQYLCASSASSGRDTQYFGPGTRLTVL.

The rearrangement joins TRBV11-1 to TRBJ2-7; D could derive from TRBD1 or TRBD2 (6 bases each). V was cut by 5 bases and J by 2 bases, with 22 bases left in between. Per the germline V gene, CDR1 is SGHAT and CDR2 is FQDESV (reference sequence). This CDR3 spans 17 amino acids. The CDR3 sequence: CASSTPRGRQGPYEQYF. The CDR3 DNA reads TGTGCCAGCAGCACGCCTCGGGGGCGGCAGGGTCCCTACGAGCAGTACTTC.

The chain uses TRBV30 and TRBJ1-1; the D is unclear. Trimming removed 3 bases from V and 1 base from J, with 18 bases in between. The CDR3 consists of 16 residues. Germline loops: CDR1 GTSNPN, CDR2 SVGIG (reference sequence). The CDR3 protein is CAWSVMARRGNTEAFF. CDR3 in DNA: TGTGCCTGGAGCGTTATGGCCCGACGGGGGAACACTGAAGCTTTCTTT.

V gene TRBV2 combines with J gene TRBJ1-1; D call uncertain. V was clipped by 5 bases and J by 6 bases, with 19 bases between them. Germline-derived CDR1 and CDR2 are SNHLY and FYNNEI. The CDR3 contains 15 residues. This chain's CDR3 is CASSIPPGLGAEAFF. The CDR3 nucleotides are TGTGCCAGCAGTATTCCCCCGGGGTTAGGAGCTGAAGCTTTCTTT.